This TCR beta chain was documented in a study of monozygotic twins with inflammatory bowel disease. Points on this clonotype: Its specificity is not known.

The CDR3 sequence is 13 residues long. Germline-derived CDR1 and CDR2 are SQVTM and ANQGSEA. Study observations and caveats: Healthy co-twins showed greater TCRbeta diversity (inverse Simpson) than IBD patients. Similarity of repertoires did not differ between concordant and discordant twins, possibly from limited power.

UMIs bearing a 6-nucleotide sample barcode were added through template switching. TCRdb re-called the 5' RACE reads, yielding one record per CDR3 amino acid sequence without DNA. Recorded for this sample: fewer than 450,000 distinct CDR3 sequences. Specimen: blood. This sequence joins TRBV29-1 and TRBJ1-1; TCRdb's D call of TRBD1 is untestable without DNA. The receptor was derived from a human donor with ulcerative colitis or Crohn's disease, or a healthy co-twin of an affected twin (not recorded which). The CDR3: CSALTGVNTEAFF.